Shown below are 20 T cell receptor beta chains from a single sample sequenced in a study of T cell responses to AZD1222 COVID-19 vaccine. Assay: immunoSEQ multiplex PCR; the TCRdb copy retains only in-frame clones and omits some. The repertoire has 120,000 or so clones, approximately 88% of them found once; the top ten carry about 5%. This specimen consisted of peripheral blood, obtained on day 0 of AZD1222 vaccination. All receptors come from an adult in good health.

CDR3 DNA sequence: TGTGCCAGCAGTTTCGAAAAACCGGGACTAGCCGGGGAGCTGTTTTTT. It translates to CASSFEKPGLAGELFF. The chain employs TRBV6-5 and TRBJ2-2; 8 positions agree with TRBD2. The trim removed 4 bases at V and 6 bases at J, leaving 10 bases unmatched. This CDR3 has 16 amino acids. Germline loops: CDR1 MNHEY, CDR2 SVGAGI.

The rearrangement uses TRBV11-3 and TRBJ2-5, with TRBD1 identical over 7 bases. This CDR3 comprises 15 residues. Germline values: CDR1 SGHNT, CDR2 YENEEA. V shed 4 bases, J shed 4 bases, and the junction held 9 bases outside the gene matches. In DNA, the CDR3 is TGTGCCAGCAGCTCCGGGACAGCGAGGGGAGAGACCCAGTACTTC. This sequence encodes CASSSGTARGETQYF.

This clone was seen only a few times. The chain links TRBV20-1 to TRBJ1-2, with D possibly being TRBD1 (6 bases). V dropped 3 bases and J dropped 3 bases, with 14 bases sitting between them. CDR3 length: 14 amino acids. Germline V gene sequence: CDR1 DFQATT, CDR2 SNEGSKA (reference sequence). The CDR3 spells CSASADRFHYGYTF. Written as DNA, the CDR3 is TGCAGTGCTAGTGCAGACAGGTTCCACTATGGCTACACCTTC.

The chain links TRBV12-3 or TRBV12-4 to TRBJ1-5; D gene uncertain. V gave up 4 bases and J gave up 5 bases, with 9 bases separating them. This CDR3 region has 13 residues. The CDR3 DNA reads TGTGCCAGCAGTTCAGGACTGGATCAGCCCCAGCATTTT. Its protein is CASSSGLDQPQHF.

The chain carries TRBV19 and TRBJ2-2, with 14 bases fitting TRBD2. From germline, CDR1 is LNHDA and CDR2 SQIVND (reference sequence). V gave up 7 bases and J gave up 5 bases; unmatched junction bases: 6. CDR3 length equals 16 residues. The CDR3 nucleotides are TGTGCCAGTAACCTCCGACTAGCGGGGGGGACCGGGGAGCTGTTTTTT. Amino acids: CASNLRLAGGTGELFF.

In nucleotides, the CDR3 is TGTGCTAGTGGCACTGGGTGGGGCGGATATGGCTACACCTTC. It translates to CASGTGWGGYGYTF. The rearrangement uses TRBV12-5 and TRBJ1-2; tentative D call: TRBD1 (5 bases). Per the germline V gene, CDR1 is LGHNT and CDR2 is FRNRAP. CDR3 length: 14 residues. Trimming took off 6 bases at V and 5 bases at J, with 16 bases between the two ends.

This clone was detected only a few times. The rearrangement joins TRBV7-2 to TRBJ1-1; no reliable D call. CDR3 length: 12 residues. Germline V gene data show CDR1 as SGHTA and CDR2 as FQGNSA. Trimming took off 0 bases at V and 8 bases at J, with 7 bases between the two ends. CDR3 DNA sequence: TGTGCCAGCAGCTTAGCCCCGGGAGAAGCTTTCTTT. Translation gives CASSLAPGEAFF.

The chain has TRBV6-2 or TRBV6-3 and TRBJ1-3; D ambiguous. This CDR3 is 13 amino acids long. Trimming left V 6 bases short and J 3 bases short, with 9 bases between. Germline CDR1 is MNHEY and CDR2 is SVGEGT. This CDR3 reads CASSGGGGNTIYF. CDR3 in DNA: TGTGCCAGCAGCGGCGGAGGTGGAAACACCATATATTTT.

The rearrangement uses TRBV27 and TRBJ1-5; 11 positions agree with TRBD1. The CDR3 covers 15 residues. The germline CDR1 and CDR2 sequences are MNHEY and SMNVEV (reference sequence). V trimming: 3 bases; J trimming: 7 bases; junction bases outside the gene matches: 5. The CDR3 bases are TGTGCCAGCAGTTTTGCAGGGACAGGGGGGCAGCCCCAGCATTTT. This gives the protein CASSFAGTGGQPQHF.

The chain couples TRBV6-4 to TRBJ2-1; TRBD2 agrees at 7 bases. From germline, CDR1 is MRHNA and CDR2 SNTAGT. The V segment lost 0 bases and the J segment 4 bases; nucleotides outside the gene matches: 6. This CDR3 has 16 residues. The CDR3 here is CASSDSGGSGYNEQFF. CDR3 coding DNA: TGTGCCAGCAGTGACTCGGGGGGGAGTGGGTACAATGAGCAGTTCTTC.

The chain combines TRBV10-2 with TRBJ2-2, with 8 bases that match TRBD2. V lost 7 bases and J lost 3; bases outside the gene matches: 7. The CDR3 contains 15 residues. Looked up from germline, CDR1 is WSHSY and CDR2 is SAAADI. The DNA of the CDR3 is TGCGCCAGCACCCCGGGAGGGCGGGACACCGGGGAGCTGTTTTTT. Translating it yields CASTPGGRDTGELFF.

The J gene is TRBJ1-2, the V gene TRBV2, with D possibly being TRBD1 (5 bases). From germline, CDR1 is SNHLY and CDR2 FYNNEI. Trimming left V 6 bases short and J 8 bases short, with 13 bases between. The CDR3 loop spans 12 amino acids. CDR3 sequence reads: CASRAIRGGYTF. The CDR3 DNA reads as TGTGCCAGCAGAGCAATCCGGGGGGGCTACACCTTC.

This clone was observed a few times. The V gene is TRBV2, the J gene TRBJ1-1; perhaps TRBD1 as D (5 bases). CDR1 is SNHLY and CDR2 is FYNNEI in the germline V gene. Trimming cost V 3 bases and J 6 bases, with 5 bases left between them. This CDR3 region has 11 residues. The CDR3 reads CASSEGPEAFF. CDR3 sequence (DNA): TGTGCCAGCAGTGAGGGGCCTGAAGCTTTCTTT. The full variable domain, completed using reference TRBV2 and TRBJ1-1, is EPEVTQTPSHQVTQMGQEVILRCVPISNHLYFYWYRQILGQKVEFLVSFYNNEISEKSEIFDDQFSVERPDGSNFTLKIRSTKLEDSAMYFCASSEGPEAFFGQGTRLTVV.

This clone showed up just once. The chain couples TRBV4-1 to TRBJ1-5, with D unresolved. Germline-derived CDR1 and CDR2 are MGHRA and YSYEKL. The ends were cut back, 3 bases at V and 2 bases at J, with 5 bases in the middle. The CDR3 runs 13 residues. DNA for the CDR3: TGCGCCAGCAGCCAGGACCGCAATCAGCCCCAGCATTTT. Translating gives CASSQDRNQPQHF.

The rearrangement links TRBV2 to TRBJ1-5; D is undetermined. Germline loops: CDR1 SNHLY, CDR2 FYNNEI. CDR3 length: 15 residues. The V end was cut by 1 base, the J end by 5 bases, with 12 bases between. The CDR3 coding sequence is TGTGCCAGCAGTGAAGGCCCCCTAGGTTATCAGCCCCAGCATTTT. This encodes CASSEGPLGYQPQHF.

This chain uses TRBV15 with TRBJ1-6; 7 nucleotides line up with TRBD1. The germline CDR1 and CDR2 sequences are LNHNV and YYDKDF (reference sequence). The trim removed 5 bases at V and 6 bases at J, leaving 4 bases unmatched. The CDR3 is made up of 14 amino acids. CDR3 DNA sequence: TGTGCCACCAGCGGGCAGGGGGTTAATTCACCCCTCCACTTT. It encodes CATSGQGVNSPLHF.

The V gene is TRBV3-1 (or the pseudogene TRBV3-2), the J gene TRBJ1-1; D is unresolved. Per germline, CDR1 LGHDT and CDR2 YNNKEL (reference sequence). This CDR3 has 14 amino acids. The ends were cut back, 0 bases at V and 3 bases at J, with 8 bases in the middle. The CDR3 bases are TGTGCCAGCAGCCAAGATAAGGGATACACTGAAGCTTTCTTT. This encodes CASSQDKGYTEAFF.

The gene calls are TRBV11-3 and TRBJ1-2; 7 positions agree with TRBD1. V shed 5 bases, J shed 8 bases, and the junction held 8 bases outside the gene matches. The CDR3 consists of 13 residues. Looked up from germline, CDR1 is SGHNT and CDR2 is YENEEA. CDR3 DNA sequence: TGTGCCAGCAGCACTTACAGGGGTGACGGCTACACCTTC. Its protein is CASSTYRGDGYTF. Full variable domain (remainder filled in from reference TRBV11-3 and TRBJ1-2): EAGVVQSPRYKIIEKKQPVAFWCNPISGHNTLYWYLQNLGQGPELLIRYENEEAVDDSQLPKDRFSAERLKGVDSTLKIQPAELGDSAVYLCASSTYRGDGYTFGSGTRLTVV.

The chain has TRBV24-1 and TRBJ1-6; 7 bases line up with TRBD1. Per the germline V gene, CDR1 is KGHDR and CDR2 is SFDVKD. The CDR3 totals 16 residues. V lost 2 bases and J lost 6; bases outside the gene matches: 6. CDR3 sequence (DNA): TGTGCCACCAGTGATTCCAAACAGGGGTCTAATTCACCCCTCCACTTT. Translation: CATSDSKQGSNSPLHF.

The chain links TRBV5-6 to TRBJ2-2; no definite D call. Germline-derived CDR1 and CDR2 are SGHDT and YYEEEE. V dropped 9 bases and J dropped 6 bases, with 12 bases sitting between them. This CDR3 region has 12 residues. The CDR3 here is CANESSPGELFF. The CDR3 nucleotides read TGTGCCAACGAATCAAGTCCCGGGGAGCTGTTTTTT.